This record covers a single TCR beta chain. As originally analysed: The assay estimated nucleated cells by amplifying reference gene primers. Using immunoSEQ multiplex PCR, the repertoire was profiled, and TCRdb retains in-frame clones only, with some absent. V, J and clone size reflect that table, while D and trimming were determined from the DNA. The table includes more than 95,000 clones, approximately 88% detected once. The data derive from a study of blood T cell repertoires in COVID-19. Study summary: The origin of the acute and convalescent COVID-19 samples was the United States, Italy and Spain. The cDNA or gDNA used as material had been derived from T cells, B-cell-depleted T cells, or PBMCs.

There are 17 residues in the CDR3. Trimming took 4 bases from V and 3 from J; bases not matched to a gene: 10. Germline CDR1 reads MNHEY; CDR2 reads SMNVEV (reference sequence). What was sequenced was peripheral blood. The source of this sequence is a man in his 60s with acute or convalescent COVID-19. V and J are TRBV27 and TRBJ2-2; TRBD1 agrees at 8 bases. CDR3 nucleotide sequence: TGTGCCAGCAGTTCTCTAAAACAGGGGGGAGACACCGGGGAGCTGTTTTTT. Amino acid sequence: CASSSLKQGGDTGELFF.